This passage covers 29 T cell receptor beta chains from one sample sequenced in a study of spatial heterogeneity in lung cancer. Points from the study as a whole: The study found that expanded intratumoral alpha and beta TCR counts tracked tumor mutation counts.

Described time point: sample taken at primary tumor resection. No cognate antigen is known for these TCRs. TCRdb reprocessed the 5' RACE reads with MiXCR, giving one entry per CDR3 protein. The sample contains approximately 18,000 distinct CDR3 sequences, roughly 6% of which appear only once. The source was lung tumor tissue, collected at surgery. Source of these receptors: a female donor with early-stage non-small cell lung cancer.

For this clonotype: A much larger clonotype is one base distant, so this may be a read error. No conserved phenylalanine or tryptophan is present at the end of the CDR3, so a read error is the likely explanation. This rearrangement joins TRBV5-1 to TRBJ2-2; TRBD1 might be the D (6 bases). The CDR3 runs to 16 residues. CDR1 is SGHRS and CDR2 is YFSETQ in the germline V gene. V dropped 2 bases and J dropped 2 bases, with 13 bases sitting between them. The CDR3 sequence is CASSFLQGGNTGELFS. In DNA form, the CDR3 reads TGCGCCAGCAGCTTCTTACAGGGCGGAAACACCGGGGAGCTGTTTTCT.

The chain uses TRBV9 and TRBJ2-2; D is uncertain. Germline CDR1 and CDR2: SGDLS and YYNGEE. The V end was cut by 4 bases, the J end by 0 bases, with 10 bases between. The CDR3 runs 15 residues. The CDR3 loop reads CASSPSASNTGELFF. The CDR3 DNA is TGTGCCAGCAGCCCCTCCGCGTCGAACACCGGGGAGCTGTTTTTT.

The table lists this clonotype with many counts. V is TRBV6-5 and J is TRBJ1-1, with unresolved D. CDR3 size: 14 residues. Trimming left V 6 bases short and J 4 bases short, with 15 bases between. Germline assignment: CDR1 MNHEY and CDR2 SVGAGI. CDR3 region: CASRPRGSLTEAFF. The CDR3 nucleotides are TGTGCCAGCAGACCTCGGGGTAGCCTCACTGAAGCTTTCTTT.

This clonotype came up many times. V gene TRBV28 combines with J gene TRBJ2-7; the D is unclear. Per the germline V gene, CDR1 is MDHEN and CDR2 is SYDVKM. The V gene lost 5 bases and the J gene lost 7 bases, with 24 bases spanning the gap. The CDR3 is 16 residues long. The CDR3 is CASSPPGRTHSREQYF. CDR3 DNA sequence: TGTGCCAGCAGTCCCCCCGGCAGGACCCACTCTAGGGAGCAGTACTTC.

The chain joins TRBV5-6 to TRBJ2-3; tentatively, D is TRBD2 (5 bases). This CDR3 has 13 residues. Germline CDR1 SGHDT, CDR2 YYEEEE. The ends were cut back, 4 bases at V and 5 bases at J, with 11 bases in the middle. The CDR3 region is CASSRPEEDTQYF. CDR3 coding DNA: TGTGCCAGCAGCCGCCCGGAGGAAGATACGCAGTATTTT.

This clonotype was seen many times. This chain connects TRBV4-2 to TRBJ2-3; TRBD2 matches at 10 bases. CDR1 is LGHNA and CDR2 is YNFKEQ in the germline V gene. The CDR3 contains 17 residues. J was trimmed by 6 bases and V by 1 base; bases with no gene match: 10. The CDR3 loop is CASSQGDFASGSDTQYF. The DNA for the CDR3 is TGTGCCAGCAGCCAAGGAGATTTTGCTAGCGGGAGTGATACGCAGTATTTT.

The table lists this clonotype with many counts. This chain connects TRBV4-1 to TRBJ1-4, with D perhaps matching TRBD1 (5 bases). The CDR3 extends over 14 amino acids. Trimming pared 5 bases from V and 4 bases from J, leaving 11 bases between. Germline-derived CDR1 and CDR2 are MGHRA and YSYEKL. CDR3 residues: CASSTTEINEKLFF. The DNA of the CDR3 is TGCGCCAGCAGCACGACAGAGATTAATGAAAAACTGTTTTTT.

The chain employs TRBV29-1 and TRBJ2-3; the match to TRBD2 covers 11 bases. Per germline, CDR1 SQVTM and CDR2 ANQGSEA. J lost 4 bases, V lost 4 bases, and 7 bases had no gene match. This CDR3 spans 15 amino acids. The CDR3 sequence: CSVARTSGSPDTQYF. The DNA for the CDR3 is TGCAGCGTTGCTAGAACTAGCGGGAGTCCAGATACGCAGTATTTT.

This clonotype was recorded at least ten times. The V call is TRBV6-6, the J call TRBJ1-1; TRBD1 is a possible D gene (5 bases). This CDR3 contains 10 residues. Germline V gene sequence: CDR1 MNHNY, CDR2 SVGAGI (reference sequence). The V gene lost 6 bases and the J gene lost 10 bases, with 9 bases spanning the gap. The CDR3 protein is CASREGRAFF. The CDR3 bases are TGTGCCAGCAGGGAGGGGCGAGCTTTCTTT.

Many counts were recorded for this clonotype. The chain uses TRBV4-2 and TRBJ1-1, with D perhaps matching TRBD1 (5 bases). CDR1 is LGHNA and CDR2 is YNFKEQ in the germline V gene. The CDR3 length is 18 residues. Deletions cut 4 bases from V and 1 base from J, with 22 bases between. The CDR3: CASSREGGARLWNTEAFF. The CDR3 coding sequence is TGTGCCAGCAGCCGGGAGGGTGGGGCGAGATTGTGGAACACTGAAGCTTTCTTT.

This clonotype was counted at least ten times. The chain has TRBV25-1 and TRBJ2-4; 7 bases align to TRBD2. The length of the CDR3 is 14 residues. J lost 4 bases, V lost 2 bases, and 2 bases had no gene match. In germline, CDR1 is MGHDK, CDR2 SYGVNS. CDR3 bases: TGTGCCAGCAGTGAACTTAGCGGGAAAAACATTCAGTACTTC. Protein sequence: CASSELSGKNIQYF.

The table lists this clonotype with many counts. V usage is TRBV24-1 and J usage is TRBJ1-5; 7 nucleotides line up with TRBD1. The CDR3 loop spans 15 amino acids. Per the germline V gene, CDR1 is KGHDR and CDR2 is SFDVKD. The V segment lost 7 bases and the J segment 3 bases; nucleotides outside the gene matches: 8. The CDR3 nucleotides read TGTGCCACCAGCCCCGGGGACAGTTACAATCAGCCCCAGCATTTT. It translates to CATSPGDSYNQPQHF.

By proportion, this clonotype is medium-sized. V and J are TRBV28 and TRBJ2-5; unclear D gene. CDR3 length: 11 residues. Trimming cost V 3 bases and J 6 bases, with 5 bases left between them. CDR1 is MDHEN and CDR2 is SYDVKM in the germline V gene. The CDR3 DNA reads TGTGCCAGCAGTTTTCTCCAGACCCAGTACTTC. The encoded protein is CASSFLQTQYF.

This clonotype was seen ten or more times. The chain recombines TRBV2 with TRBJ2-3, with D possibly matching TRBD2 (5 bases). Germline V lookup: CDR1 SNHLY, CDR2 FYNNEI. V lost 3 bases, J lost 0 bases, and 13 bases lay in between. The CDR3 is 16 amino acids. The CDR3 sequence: CASSERVRRSTDTQYF. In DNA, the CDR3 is TGTGCCAGCAGTGAGCGGGTCAGACGAAGCACAGATACGCAGTATTTT. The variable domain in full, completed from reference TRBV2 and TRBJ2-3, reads EPEVTQTPSHQVTQMGQEVILRCVPISNHLYFYWYRQILGQKVEFLVSFYNNEISEKSEIFDDQFSVERPDGSNFTLKIRSTKLEDSAMYFCASSERVRRSTDTQYFGPGTRLTVL.

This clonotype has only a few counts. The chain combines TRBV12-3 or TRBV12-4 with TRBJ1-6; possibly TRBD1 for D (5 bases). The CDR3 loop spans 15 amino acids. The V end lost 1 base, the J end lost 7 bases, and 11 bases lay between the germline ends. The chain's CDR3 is CASSLVGTGNSPLHF. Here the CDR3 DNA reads TGTGCCAGCAGTTTAGTAGGGACGGGGAATTCACCCCTCCACTTT.

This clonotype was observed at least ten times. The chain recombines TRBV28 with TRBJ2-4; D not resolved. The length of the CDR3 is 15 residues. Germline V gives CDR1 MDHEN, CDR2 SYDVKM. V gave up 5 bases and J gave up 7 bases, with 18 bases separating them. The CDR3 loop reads CASSTPQASRNIQYF. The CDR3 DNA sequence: TGTGCCAGCAGTACCCCGCAAGCGAGCAGGAACATTCAGTACTTC.

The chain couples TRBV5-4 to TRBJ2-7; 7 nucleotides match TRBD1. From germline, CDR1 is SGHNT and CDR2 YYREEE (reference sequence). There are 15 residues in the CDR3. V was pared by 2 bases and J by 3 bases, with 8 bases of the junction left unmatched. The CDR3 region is CASSFGGQTIYEQYF. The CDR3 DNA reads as TGTGCCAGCAGCTTTGGGGGACAGACCATCTACGAGCAGTACTTC.

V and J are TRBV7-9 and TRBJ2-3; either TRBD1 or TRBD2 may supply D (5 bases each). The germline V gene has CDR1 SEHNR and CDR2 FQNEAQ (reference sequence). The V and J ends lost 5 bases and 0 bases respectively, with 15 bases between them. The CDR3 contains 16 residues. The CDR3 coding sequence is TGTGCCAGCAGCCCCGCATGGTGGGGGAGCACAGATACGCAGTATTTT. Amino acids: CASSPAWWGSTDTQYF. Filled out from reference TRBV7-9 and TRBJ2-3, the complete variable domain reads DTGVSQNPRHKITKRGQNVTFRCDPISEHNRLYWYRQTLGQGPEFLTYFQNEAQLEKSRLLSDRFSAERPKGSFSTLEIQRTEQGDSAMYLCASSPAWWGSTDTQYFGPGTRLTVL.

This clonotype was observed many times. The CDR3 region is CASSLEGGELFF. CDR3 sequence (DNA): TGTGCCAGCAGCTTAGAAGGCGGGGAGCTGTTTTTT. V is TRBV7-6 and J is TRBJ2-2; no firm D call. V was cut by 1 base and J by 7 bases, with 4 bases left in between. The CDR3 length is 12 residues. Germline CDR1 is SGHVS and CDR2 is FNYEAQ.

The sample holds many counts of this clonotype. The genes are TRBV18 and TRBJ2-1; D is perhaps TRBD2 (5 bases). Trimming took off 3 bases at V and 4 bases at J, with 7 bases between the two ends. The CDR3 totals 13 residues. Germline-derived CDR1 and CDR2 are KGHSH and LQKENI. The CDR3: CASSPGGYNEQFF. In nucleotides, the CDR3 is TGTGCCAGCTCACCCGGAGGTTACAATGAGCAGTTCTTC.

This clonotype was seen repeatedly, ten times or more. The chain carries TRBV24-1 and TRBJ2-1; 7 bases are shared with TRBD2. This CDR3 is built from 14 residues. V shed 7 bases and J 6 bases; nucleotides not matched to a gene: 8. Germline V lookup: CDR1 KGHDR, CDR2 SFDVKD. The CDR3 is CATRSGIGFNEQFF. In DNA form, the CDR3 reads TGTGCCACCAGGAGCGGGATAGGTTTCAATGAGCAGTTCTTC.

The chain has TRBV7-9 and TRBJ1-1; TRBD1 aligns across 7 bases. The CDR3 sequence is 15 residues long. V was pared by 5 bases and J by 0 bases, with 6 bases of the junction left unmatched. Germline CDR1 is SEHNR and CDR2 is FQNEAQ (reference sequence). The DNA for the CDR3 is TGTGCCAGCAGCATACAGACAGGGCTGAACACTGAAGCTTTCTTT. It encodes CASSIQTGLNTEAFF.

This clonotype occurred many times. CDR3 protein: CASSLGGADTGELFF. In DNA form, the CDR3 reads TGTGCCAGCAGCTTAGGAGGTGCGGACACCGGGGAGCTGTTTTTT. The V and J genes are TRBV7-8 and TRBJ2-2; D is uncertain. Per the germline V gene, CDR1 is SGHVS and CDR2 is FQNEAQ. The CDR3 extends over 15 amino acids. V lost 1 base, J lost 3 bases, and 9 bases lay in between.

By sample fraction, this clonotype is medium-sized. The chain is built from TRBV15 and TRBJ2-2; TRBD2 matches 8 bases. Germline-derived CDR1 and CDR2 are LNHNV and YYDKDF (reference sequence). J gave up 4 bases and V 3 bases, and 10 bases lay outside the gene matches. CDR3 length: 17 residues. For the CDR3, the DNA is TGTGCCACCAGCAGGCCTTTTCCGGGACTAGTCACCGGGGAGCTGTTTTTT. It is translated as CATSRPFPGLVTGELFF.

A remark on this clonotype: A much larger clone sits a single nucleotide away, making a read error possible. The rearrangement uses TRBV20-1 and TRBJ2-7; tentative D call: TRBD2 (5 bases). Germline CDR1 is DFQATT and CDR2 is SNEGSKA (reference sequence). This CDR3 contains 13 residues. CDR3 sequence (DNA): TGCAGTGCTAGTCTCCAGCGGCGAGGCGAGCAGCACTTC. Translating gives CSASLQRRGEQHF.

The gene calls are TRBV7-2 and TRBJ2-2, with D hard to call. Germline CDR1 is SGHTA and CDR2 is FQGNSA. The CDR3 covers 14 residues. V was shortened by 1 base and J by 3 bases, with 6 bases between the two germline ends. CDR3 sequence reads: CASSLDSYTGELFF. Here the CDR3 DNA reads TGTGCCAGCAGCTTAGACAGTTACACCGGGGAGCTGTTTTTT.

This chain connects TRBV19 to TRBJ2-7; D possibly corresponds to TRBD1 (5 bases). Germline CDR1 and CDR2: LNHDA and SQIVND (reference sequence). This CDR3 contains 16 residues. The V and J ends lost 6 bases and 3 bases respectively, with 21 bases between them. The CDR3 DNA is TGTGCCAGTAGCCCCCAGGACAAGACCCTAGGCTACGAGCAGTACTTC. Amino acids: CASSPQDKTLGYEQYF.

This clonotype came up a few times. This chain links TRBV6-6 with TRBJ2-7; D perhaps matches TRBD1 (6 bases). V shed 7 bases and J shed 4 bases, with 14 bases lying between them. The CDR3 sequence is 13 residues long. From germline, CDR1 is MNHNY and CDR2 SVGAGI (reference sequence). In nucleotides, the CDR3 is TGTGCCAGCATGGGGCAGGGGTCATACGAGCAGTACTTC. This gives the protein CASMGQGSYEQYF.

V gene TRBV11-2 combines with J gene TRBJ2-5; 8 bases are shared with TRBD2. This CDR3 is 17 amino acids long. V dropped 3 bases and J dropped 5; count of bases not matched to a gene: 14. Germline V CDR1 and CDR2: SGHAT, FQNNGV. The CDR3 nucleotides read TGTGCCAGCAGCTTCCCCTTTACGGGAGGGCCCGGGGAGACCCAGTACTTC. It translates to CASSFPFTGGPGETQYF.